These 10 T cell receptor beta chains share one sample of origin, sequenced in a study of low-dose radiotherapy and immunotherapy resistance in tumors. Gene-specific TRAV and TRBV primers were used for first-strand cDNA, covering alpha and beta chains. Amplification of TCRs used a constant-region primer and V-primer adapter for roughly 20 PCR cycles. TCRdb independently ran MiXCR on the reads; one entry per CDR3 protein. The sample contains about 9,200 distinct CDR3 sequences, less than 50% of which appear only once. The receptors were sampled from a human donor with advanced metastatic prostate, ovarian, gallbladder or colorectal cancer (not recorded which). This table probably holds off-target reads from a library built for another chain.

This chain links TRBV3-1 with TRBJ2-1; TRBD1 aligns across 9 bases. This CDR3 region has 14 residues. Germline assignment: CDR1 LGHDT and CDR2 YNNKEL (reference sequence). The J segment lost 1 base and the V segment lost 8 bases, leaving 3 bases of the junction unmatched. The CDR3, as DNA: TGTGCCAGCCGGGGGACAGGGTCCTACAATGAGCAGTTCTTC. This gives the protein CASRGTGSYNEQFF.

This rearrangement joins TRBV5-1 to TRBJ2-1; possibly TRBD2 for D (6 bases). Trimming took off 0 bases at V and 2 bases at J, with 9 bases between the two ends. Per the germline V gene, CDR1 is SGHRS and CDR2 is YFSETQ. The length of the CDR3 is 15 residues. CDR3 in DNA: TGCGCCAGCAGCTTGGTGGCGGGAACCTACAATGAGCAGTTCTTC. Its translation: CASSLVAGTYNEQFF. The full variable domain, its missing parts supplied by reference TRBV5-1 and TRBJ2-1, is KAGVTQTPRYLIKTRGQQVTLSCSPISGHRSVSWYQQTPGQGLQFLFEYFSETQRNKGNFPGRFSGRQFSNSRSEMNVSTLELGDSALYLCASSLVAGTYNEQFFGPGTRLTVL.

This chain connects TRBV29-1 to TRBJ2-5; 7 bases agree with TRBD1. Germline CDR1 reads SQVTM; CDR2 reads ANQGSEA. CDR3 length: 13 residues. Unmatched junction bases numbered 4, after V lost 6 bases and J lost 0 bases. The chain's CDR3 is CSVVQGNQETQYF. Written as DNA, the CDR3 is TGCAGCGTCGTACAGGGGAACCAAGAGACCCAGTACTTC. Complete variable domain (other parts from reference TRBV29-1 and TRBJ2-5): SAVISQKPSRDICQRGTSLTIQCQVDSQVTMMFWYRQQPGQSLTLIATANQGSEATYESGFVIDKFPISRPNLTFSTLTVSNMSPEDSSIYLCSVVQGNQETQYFGPGTRLLVL.

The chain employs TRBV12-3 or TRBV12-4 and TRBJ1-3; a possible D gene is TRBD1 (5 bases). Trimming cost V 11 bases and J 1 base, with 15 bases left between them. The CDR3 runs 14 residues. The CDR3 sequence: CAGSKGLSGNTIYF. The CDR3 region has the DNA TGTGCCGGATCGAAGGGACTGTCTGGAAACACCATATATTTT.

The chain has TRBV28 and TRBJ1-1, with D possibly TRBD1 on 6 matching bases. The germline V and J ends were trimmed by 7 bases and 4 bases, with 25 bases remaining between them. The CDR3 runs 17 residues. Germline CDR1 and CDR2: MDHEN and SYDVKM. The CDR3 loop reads CASTLGGARNPGTEAFF. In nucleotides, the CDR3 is TGTGCCAGCACCCTAGGGGGGGCGCGGAATCCTGGCACTGAAGCTTTCTTT.

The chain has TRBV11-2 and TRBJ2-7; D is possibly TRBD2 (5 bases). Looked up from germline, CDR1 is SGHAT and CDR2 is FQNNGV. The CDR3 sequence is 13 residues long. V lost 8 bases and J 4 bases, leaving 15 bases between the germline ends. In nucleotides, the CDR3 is TGTGCCAGCGAATCCCCGGGGTCGTACGAGCAGTACTTC. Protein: CASESPGSYEQYF. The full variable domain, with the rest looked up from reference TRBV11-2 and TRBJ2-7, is EAGVAQSPRYKIIEKRQSVAFWCNPISGHATLYWYQQILGQGPKLLIQFQNNGVVDDSQLPKDRFSAERLKGVDSTLKIQPAKLEDSAVYLCASESPGSYEQYFGPGTRLTVT.

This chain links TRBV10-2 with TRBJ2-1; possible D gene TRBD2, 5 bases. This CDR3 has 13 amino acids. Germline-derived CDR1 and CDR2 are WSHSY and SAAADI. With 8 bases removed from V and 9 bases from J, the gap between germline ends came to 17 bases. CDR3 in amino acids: CASSSYISGEQFF. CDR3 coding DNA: TGCGCCAGCTCCTCCTACATAAGCGGTGAGCAGTTCTTC.

The CDR3 is CASSTRQGIGNQPQHF. The DNA for the CDR3 is TGTGCCAGCAGCACCCGACAGGGAATTGGCAATCAGCCCCAGCATTTT. V and J are TRBV7-8 and TRBJ1-5, with 7 nucleotides matching TRBD1. Germline trimming cut 5 bases from V and 2 bases from J; bases unmatched to any gene: 9. The CDR3 runs 16 residues. Germline V lookup: CDR1 SGHVS, CDR2 FQNEAQ.

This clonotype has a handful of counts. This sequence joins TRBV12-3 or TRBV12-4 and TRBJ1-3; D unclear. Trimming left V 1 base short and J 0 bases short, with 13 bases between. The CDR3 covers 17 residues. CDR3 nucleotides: TGTGCCAGCAGTTTAGGTCTTGGCACGGCCTCTGGAAACACCATATATTTT. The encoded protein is CASSLGLGTASGNTIYF.

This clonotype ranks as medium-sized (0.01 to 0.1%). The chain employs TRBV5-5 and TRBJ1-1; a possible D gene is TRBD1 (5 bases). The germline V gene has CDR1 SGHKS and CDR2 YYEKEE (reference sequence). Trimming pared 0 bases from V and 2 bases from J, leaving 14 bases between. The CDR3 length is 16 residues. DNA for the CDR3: TGTGCCAGCAGCTTGGAGAACCGGGACCCCAACACTGAAGCTTTCTTT. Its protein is CASSLENRDPNTEAFF.